The rows below give T cell receptor beta chains drawn from one sample of a study of blood T cells in healthy people across ages. One entry per CDR3 protein, called by TCRdb with MiXCR from the 5' RACE reads. The sample shows roughly 2 million distinct CDR3 sequences, 49% of them seen only once. Sequenced: blood. These receptors were taken from a woman in her thirties or forties in good health. Both conserved end residues are part of each CDR3. The D gene is left open where the match is weak. Size tells how often a clone was seen (once, few, many) or the class of an expanded clone, and some rows leave it out.

- TRBJ1-2 TRBV7-9 - TGTGCCAGCAGCCCCGACCCGGGAGACAGGCCCAACTATGGCTACACCTTC CASSPDPGDRPNYGYTF
- TRBJ2-1 TRBV6-6 TRBD1 TGTGCCAGCAGTTACCAGGGGGTGAGCTACAATGAGCAGTTCTTC CASSYQGVSYNEQFF
few TRBJ1-2 TRBV6-1 - TGTGCCAGCAGTGAAAATTCCAGGGGCTATGGCTACACCTTC CASSENSRGYGYTF
few TRBJ2-6 TRBV27 TRBD1 TGTGCCAGCAGTTTATCCGGGACAGGGAGGGACGTCCTGACTTTC CASSLSGTGRDVLTF
- TRBJ2-1 TRBV6-5 TRBD1 TGTGCCACCCGGTGGGACAGCGAGCAGTTCTTC CATRWDSEQFF
few TRBJ2-6 TRBV7-3 TRBD1 TGTGCCAGCAGCTTAACCAATATTGTGGGACAGGGGGTACTCTCTGGGGCCAACGTCCTGACTTTC CASSLTNIVGQGVLSGANVLTF
- TRBJ2-1 TRBV5-1 - TGCGCCAGCAGCTTGGTCAGCGCTGGTACCAATGAGCAGTTCTTC CASSLVSAGTNEQFF
- TRBJ2-3 TRBV15 - TGTGCCACCAGCAGTCTCTTGGGGGATACGCAGTATTTT CATSSLLGDTQYF
many TRBJ2-7 TRBV7-2 TRBD2 TGTGCCAGCAGTTCCGGACTAGCGGGGGTCTACGAGCAGTACTTC CASSSGLAGVYEQYF
few TRBJ2-3 TRBV4-2 - TGTGCCAGCAGCCAAGATTTTAGTAGGAGCGGAGTGAGCACAGATACGCAGTATTTT CASSQDFSRSGVSTDTQYF
- TRBJ2-2 TRBV28 - TGTGCCAGCCACGGCGGGGAGCTGTTTTTT CASHGGELFF
- TRBJ2-7 TRBV28 - TGTGCCAGCTGTCGTGGAGGGACATCCTCCTACGAGCAGTACTTC CASCRGGTSSYEQYF
- TRBJ2-6 TRBV4-3 - TGCGCCAGCAGCCAAGCTTACAGGGCGGCAGGGGCCAACGTCCTGACTTTC CASSQAYRAAGANVLTF
- TRBJ2-7 TRBV21-1 - TGTGCCAGCACCAAACCCGGGGGGCTGGAGTCCGAGCAGTACTTC CASTKPGGLESEQYF
few TRBJ1-2 TRBV6-6 TRBD1 TGTGCCAGCAGTTACCCGGGGACAGATGGCTACACCTTC CASSYPGTDGYTF
few TRBJ2-3 TRBV6-5 - TGTGCCAGCAGTTACTCCCCTTCGGGAGTTGCACGCACGCAGTATTTT CASSYSPSGVARTQYF
- TRBJ1-1 TRBV7-9 TRBD1 TGTGCCAGCAGCGCCCCGGGACAGGACGCTGAAGCTTTCTTT CASSAPGQDAEAFF
few TRBJ1-1 TRBV29-1 - TGCAGCGTCGAAAAGGGGGGGCGCCCTAACACTGAAGCTTTCTTT CSVEKGGRPNTEAFF
- TRBJ2-5 TRBV13 TRBD2 TGTGCCAGCAGCTTTGGAGCGGGGGGAGAAGAGACCCAGTACTTC CASSFGAGGEETQYF
- TRBJ1-2 TRBV5-1 TRBD1 TGCGCCAGCAGCTTGGATGCAGGGGGCGGCTATGGCTACACCTTC CASSLDAGGGYGYTF
- TRBJ2-5 TRBV25-1 - TGTGCCAGCAGTATACCGGGACTCAGAGAAGAGACCCAGTACTTC CASSIPGLREETQYF
- TRBJ2-1 TRBV6-5 TRBD2 TGTGCCAGCAGACCACTAGCGGGGCAGTCAGGAGAGCAGTTCTTC CASRPLAGQSGEQFF
- TRBJ2-5 TRBV4-3 TRBD2 TGCGCCAGCAGCCAAGGTCTCCCTCTAGCGGGGGGGTCAGAGACCCAGTACTTC CASSQGLPLAGGSETQYF
- TRBJ1-1 TRBV10-3 - TGTGCCATCAAGACAAGGGATCTTATGAACACTGAAGCTTTCTTT CAIKTRDLMNTEAFF
few TRBJ2-1 TRBV3-1 TRBD1 TGTGCCAGCAGCCAAGCAGGCGGCCAGGGGGCCAACAATGAGCAGTTCTTC CASSQAGGQGANNEQFF
- TRBJ2-1 TRBV5-1 TRBD1 TGCGCCAGCAGCACCCGGGACAGGGGGACAGGAGAGCAGTTCTTC CASSTRDRGTGEQFF
- TRBJ1-1 TRBV6-2/TRBV6-3 - TGTGCCAGCAGTAACAGGGCGGGTCGGGCTTTCTTT CASSNRAGRAFF
- TRBJ2-5 TRBV9 - TGCGCCAGCAGCGTAGGTCCGGCCTACCAAGAGACCCAGTACTTC CASSVGPAYQETQYF
- TRBJ1-2 TRBV7-6 - TGTGCCAGCAGCCCCCGTTTTGGAAAAGACTATGGCTACACCTTC CASSPRFGKDYGYTF
few TRBJ1-2 TRBV10-3 - TGTGCCATCAGTGATGGGACGATCCGCAACTATGGCTACACCTTC CAISDGTIRNYGYTF
- TRBJ2-1 TRBV24-1 TRBD2 TGTGCCACCAGGGCTAGCGGGGAATACAATGAGCAGTTCTTC CATRASGEYNEQFF
- TRBJ2-1 TRBV28 - TGTGCCAGCAGTTTAGGGGGGCCCTTACACAATGAGCAGTTCTTC CASSLGGPLHNEQFF